A single sample gave rise to the 7 T cell receptor beta chains below, sequenced in a study of blood T cell repertoires in COVID-19. Assay: immunoSEQ multiplex PCR; the TCRdb copy retains only in-frame clones and omits some. The sample has some 180,000 clones, roughly 82% seen once. Sequencing input: peripheral blood. These receptors were taken from a woman aged 55-69 years with COVID-19, enrolled during active disease.

V gene TRBV30 combines with J gene TRBJ1-1; the match to TRBD1 covers 7 bases. This CDR3 spans 13 amino acids. Germline-derived CDR1 and CDR2 are GTSNPN and SVGIG (reference sequence). With 5 bases clipped from V and 1 base from J, the junction kept 4 bases outside the gene matches. The CDR3 bases are TGTGCCTGGGAGGGGACAGCGAACACTGAAGCTTTCTTT. Translated, it gives CAWEGTANTEAFF.

V is TRBV19 and J is TRBJ2-7; tentatively, D is TRBD1 (5 bases). Between the trimmed V and J ends, which lost 6 bases and 2 bases, there was a span of 17 bases. The germline CDR1 and CDR2 sequences are LNHDA and SQIVND (reference sequence). The CDR3 contains 15 residues. The CDR3 DNA is TGTGCCAGTAGCCCTGGGCAGGGAACAACCTACGAGCAGTACTTC. Translating it yields CASSPGQGTTYEQYF.

The chain recombines TRBV5-1 with TRBJ2-6; D unresolved. The CDR3 is 15 residues long. The V and J ends lost 3 bases and 3 bases respectively, with 10 bases between them. CDR1 is SGHRS and CDR2 is YFSETQ in the germline V gene. The CDR3 spells CASSWLPGGANVLTF. The DNA of the CDR3 is TGCGCCAGCAGCTGGTTACCCGGTGGGGCCAACGTCCTGACTTTC.

The table lists this clone with a count of one. The V gene is TRBV16, the J gene TRBJ2-7, with D uncertain. Trimming removed 6 bases at V and 0 bases at J, with 9 bases between. The germline V gene has CDR1 KGHSY and CDR2 FQNENV. This CDR3 spans 13 amino acids. The CDR3 protein is CASRPGSSYEQYF. In DNA form, the CDR3 reads TGTGCCAGCAGACCCGGGTCCTCCTACGAGCAGTACTTC.

Remarks on this clone: The junction differs from germline at one of its ends, possibly a read error. The chain has TRBV18 and TRBJ1-2, with 8 positions matching TRBD1. Germline V lookup: CDR1 KGHSH, CDR2 LQKENI. The CDR3 length is 18 residues. The CDR3 reads CASSPRVLGHEGQAGYTF. In DNA, the CDR3 is TGTGCCAGCTCTCCACGTGTCTTGGGGCATGAGGGACAGGCTGGCTACACCTTC.

This chain joins TRBV7-2 and TRBJ2-1, with 15 bases matching TRBD2. Germline CDR1 is SGHTA and CDR2 is FQGNSA. The ends lost 5 bases at V and 7 bases at J; junction bases unmatched: 6. The CDR3 is 16 residues long. The CDR3 is CASSPPGLAGGNEQFF. Written as DNA, the CDR3 is TGTGCCAGCAGCCCACCGGGACTAGCGGGAGGTAATGAGCAGTTCTTC.

This clone was detected only once. The rearrangement uses TRBV3-1 (or the pseudogene TRBV3-2) and TRBJ2-2; TRBD2 aligns across 8 bases. Trimming cost V 6 bases and J 4 bases; bases outside gene matches: 1. This CDR3 has 13 residues. Germline V gene lookup returns CDR1 LGHDT and CDR2 YNNKEL (reference sequence). This CDR3 reads CASRAGGTGELFF. Here the CDR3 DNA reads TGTGCCAGCAGGGCGGGGGGCACCGGGGAGCTGTTTTTT.